The T cell receptor (beta chain) under discussion was sequenced for a study of tumor-infiltrating lymphocytes in primary liver carcinoma. Study in general: Patients were both men and women, whose ages ran from 30 to 69 years.

A constant-region primer served to make TCR beta cDNA from around 500 ng total RNA. Slightly modified ARM-PCR, run as three nested multiplex PCR rounds, produced the TCR beta libraries. Forward primers for TRBV1-TRBV30 and a C-beta reverse primer served the first two PCR rounds, at about 10 cycles each. Each CDR3 protein is one row after TCRdb ran MiXCR on the multiplex PCR reads. Of 35,000 to 45,000 distinct CDR3 sequences detected, around 75% appear once; the ten largest clones hold roughly 38%. This CDR3 contains 14 residues. CDR1 is MNHNS, CDR2 SASEGT, per germline. Starting material for RNA and DNA co-extraction consisted of roughly 17-31 mg of unsorted bulk tissue. A word on this clonotype: Mismatch with germline at one junction end may stem from a read error.

The sequence was obtained from a woman aged 25-40 years with primary liver carcinoma and hepatitis B virus infection. The sequencing sample was made of tumor-adjacent normal liver tissue. The chain couples TRBV6-1 to TRBJ2-2; D uncertain. As DNA, the CDR3 is TGTGACAGCAGTATAGTGGTGAACACCGGGGAGCTGTTTTTT. Translating it yields CDSSIVVNTGELFF.